The T cell receptor (beta chain) under discussion was sequenced for a study of blood T cells in healthy people across ages. The germline gives CDR1 SGDLS, CDR2 YYNGEE. The CDR3 length is 13 residues. Trimming took 4 bases from V and 5 from J, leaving 9 bases between them. On this clonotype itself: Antigen specificity is unknown.

Then a second PCR, running roughly 7 to 11 cycles, was carried out with a sample-barcoded 5' primer and a J-beta primer mix. A template-switch adaptor that had 12 random nucleotides put a tag on each cDNA molecule. Sequencing of every sample gave 2.5 million or more CDR3-containing paired-end reads. Via MiXCR, TCRdb re-called the 5' RACE reads, giving one row per CDR3 protein. The sample holds about 500,000 distinct CDR3 sequences, 24% seen once. Overall study findings and caveats: CMV status of donors was not determined, possibly confounding expanded clonotype changes.

The data were also submitted as part of a second study, on T cells of mothers and their children.

The sequencing input was blood. The receptor's source is a boy aged 5-17 years in good health. This chain uses TRBV9 with TRBJ2-2; D ambiguous. CDR3 nucleotides: TGTGCCAGCAGCCCTTTTTTGACCGGGGAGCTGTTTTTT. Protein: CASSPFLTGELFF.